This note documents a single TCR beta chain sequence. No cognate antigen has been identified for it. No base qualities exist here, and no much larger clone lies one base off it. Using the deep immunoSEQ assay, TCR CDR3 regions were amplified from genomic DNA by multiplex PCR. Genomic DNA extracted from each cell subset was distributed evenly over all wells of several immunoSEQ 96-well plates, and each plate served as one replicate. Each replicate PCR for sorted subsets received around 200 ng genomic DNA, equal to around 32,000 T cell genomes. Purified libraries were measured with a Qubit 3.0 fluorometer, size-checked on a Bioanalyzer 2100, and measured again with the KAPA Library Quantification kit. Every immunoSEQ 96-well plate was sequenced on a dedicated single-read 150-cycle Illumina NextSeq 550 flow cell. Concerning the study's data processing: Because the immunoSEQ output included only junctional sequences and no quality scores, the filtering could not be the same as the filtering used for full-length reads. To assign V/J genes and CDR3, sequences were annotated against IMGT germline references using PyIR, a Python wrapper for IgBLAST v1.9. Reads were removed for weak V/J assignments (E-value above 1e-6), missing CDR3, stop codons, out-of-frame junctions, or ambiguous translated residues. V3J clonotypes were defined as sequences sharing an identical inferred V gene, J gene, and CDR3 amino acid sequence. Percentage overlap between repertoires was computed as shared unique clonotypes divided by the size of the smaller repertoire. Three approaches were used to assess repertoire richness: RTK rarefaction, the Chao1 estimator, and Recon v2.1 estimates of unobserved clonotypes. Generation probabilities were computed with OLGA for all TCRbeta clonotypes obtained by the gDNA method from four donors. The source is immuneACCESS, and TCRdb retained only in-frame sequences with V and J called. Part of the clones is not carried over; for the studies checked, unresolved V genes explain less than half of this, and the remainder is unexplained. V and J calls and clone size are given by that table; D and trimming were obtained from the DNA. For this sample the table gives some 2.3 million clones, of which approximately 93% were detected only once. Of the sample, about 0.37% falls within the top ten clones.

The data derive from a study of shared clonotypes between healthy human individuals (dated by TCRdb to about 2020). About the full investigation: A couple of women and three men aged 18 to 49 years were included in the cohort. To increase sequencing depth and limit assay-specific biases, different laboratories used diverse techniques to prepare libraries and sequence TCR repertoires. Per donor, leukapheresis produced somewhere between about 0.94 and 10 billion PBMCs. To estimate repertoire size and how much clonotypes are shared between individuals, the study performed deep sequencing of blood TCR repertoires from roughly five healthy adults. Per donor, three plates each were used for CD4 naive and CD4 memory, two for CD8 naive, and one for CD8 memory. What the research found in general, with its limitations: Based on pairwise subsampling, the degree of clonotype sharing among donors was expected to be affected by sequencing depth. Across four donors, approximately 5% of naive CD4, roughly 3.5% of naive CD8, around 2.5% of memory CD4, and approximately 0.4% of memory CD8 clonotypes were shared. Only blood was sampled, and tissue TCR repertoires likely differ from those in blood. Clonotypes shared by all four sorted-subset donors showed higher generation probabilities than non-shared clonotypes. Because the study included a small number of donors, the genetic and exposure-history diversity represented was limited. Estimated clonotype richness was generally larger for naive than for memory subsets. Even with the large sequencing depth, rarefaction of the sorted-subset datasets indicated that sequencing was incomplete.

The donors were healthy, HIV-negative adults who had no recently reported acute infections or vaccinations. Every donor was a Caucasian adult residing in Nashville, Tennessee, USA. Magnetic negative selection was used to enrich CD4+ T cells, after which naive cells were positively selected on CD45RA and the negative fraction became the memory subset. After blood collection by leukapheresis, PBMCs were isolated using Ficoll-Histopaque density gradient centrifugation and then cryopreserved in the vapor phase of liquid nitrogen. Analytical flow cytometry was used to check the purity and quantity of every magnetically sorted T cell population. Genomic DNA was isolated from every sorted fraction and measured by UV absorbance on a Nanodrop 2000c. CDR1 and CDR2 are drawn from the germline V gene: SGHAT, FQNNGV. From the cysteine up to the phenylalanine, the CDR3 has a length of 14 residues. Only the CDR3 DNA is retained, 42 bases long and in frame from the first base. The junction carries 16 bases between V and J, which are trimmed by 10 bases and 1 base respectively.

The V and J segments used are TRBV11-2 and TRBJ2-5; the D gene is perhaps TRBD1 or TRBD2, as each covers 7 bases. Sequenced sample: naive CD4+ T cells from PBMCs. The cell subset or site tag for this specimen amounts to: CD45RA+ positively selected. The clonotype was recovered from a man aged 18 to 29 in good health. Some clones in this sample may be carry-over from other donors' samples. The nucleotides read TGTGCCACTGCAGGGGGGGGCCCCCAAGAGACCCAGTACTTC. Translated, this is CATAGGGPQETQYF.